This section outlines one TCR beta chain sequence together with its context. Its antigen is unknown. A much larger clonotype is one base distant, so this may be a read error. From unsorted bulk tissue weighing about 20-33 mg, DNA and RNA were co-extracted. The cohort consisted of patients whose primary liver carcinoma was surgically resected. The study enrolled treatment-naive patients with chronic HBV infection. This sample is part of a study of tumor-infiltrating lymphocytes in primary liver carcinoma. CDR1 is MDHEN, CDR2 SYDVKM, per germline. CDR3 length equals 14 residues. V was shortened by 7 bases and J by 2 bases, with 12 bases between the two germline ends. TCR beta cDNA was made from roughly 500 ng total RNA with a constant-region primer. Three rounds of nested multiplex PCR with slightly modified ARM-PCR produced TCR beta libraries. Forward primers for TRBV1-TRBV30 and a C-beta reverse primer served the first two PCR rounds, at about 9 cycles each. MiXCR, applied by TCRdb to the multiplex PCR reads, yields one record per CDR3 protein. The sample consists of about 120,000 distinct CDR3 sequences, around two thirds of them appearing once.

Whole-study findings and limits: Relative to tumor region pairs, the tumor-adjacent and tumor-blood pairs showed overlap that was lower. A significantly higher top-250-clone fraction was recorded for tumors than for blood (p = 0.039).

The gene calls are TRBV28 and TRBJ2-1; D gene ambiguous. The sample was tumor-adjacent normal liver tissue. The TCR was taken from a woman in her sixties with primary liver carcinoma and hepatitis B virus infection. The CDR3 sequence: CASNSIGTYNEQFF. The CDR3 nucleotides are TGTGCCAGCAACAGCATAGGTACCTACAATGAGCAGTTCTTC. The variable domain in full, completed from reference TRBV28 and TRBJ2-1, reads DVKVTQSSRYLVKRTGEKVFLECVQDMDHENMFWYRQDPGLGLRLIYFSYDVKMKEKGDIPEGYSVSREKKERFSLILESASTNQTSMYLCASNSIGTYNEQFFGPGTRLTVL.